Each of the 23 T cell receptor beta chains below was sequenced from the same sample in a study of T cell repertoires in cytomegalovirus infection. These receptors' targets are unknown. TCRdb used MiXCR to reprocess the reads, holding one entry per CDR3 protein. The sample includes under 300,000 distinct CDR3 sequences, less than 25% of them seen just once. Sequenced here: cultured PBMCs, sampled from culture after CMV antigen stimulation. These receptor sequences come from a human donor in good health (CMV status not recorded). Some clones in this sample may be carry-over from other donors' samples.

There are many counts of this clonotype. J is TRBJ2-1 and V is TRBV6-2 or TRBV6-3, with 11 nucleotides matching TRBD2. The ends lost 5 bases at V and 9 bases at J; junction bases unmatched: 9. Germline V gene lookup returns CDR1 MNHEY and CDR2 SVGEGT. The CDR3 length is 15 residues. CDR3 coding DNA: TGTGCCAGCAGTACCGGGACTAGCGGAAGGAGTGAGCAGTTCTTC. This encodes CASSTGTSGRSEQFF.

The CDR3 region has the DNA TGTGCCAGCAGCCCCACCTTTGGGAATCAGCCCCAGCATTTT. As protein: CASSPTFGNQPQHF. The V gene is TRBV6-1, the J gene TRBJ1-5; D is undetermined. V was clipped by 6 bases and J by 4 bases, with 13 bases between them. From germline, CDR1 is MNHNS and CDR2 SASEGT. The CDR3 is 14 residues long.

The CDR3 spells CSARDNGAGDPEAFF. CDR3 DNA: TGCAGTGCTAGAGATAACGGGGCAGGGGACCCTGAAGCTTTCTTT. The rearrangement links TRBV20-1 to TRBJ1-1, with D perhaps matching TRBD1 (6 bases). Trimming pared 0 bases from V and 6 bases from J, leaving 17 bases between. This CDR3 has 15 residues. Germline V gives CDR1 DFQATT, CDR2 SNEGSKA (reference sequence).

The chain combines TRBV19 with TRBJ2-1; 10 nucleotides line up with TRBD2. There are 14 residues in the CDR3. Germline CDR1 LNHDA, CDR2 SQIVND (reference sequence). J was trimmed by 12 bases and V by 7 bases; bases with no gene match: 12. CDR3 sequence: CASNSLAGAPGQFF. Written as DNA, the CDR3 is TGTGCCAGTAATAGCCTAGCGGGAGCGCCTGGGCAGTTCTTC.

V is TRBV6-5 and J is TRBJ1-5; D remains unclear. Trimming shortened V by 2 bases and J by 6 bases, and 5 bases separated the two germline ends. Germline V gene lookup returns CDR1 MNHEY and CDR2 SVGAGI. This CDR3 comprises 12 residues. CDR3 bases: TGTGCCAGCAGTTACGCGGTTCAGCCCCAGCATTTT. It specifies CASSYAVQPQHF.

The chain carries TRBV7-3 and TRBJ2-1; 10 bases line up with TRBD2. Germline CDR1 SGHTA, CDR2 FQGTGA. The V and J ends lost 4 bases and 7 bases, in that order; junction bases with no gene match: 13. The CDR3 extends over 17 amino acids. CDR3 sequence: CASSSRTSGLWMNEQFF. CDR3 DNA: TGTGCCAGCAGCTCCCGGACTAGCGGCCTTTGGATGAATGAGCAGTTCTTC.

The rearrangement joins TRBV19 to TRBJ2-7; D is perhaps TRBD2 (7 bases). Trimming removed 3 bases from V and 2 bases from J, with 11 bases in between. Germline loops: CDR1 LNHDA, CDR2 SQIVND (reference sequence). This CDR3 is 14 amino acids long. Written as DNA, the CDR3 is TGTGCCAGTAGTATCGGCGGGGGCCCCTACGAGCAGTACTTC. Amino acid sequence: CASSIGGGPYEQYF.

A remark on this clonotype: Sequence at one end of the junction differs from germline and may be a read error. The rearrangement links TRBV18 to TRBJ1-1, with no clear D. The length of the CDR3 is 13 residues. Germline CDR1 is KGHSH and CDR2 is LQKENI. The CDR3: CASSPSENTEAFF. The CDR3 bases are TGTGCCAGTTCACCGTCTGAGAACACTGAAGCTTTCTTT.

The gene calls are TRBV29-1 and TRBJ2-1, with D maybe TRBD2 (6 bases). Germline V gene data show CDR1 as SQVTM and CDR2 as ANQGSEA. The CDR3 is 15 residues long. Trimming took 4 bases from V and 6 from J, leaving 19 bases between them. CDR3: CSVALGGSVGNEQFF. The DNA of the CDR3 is TGCAGCGTTGCCCTGGGGGGTAGCGTCGGCAATGAGCAGTTCTTC.

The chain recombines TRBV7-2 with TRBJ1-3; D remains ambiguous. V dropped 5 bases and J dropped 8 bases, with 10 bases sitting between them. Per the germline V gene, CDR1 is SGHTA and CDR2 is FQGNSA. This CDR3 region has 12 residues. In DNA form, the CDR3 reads TGTGCCAGCAGCGCCACCGGTTACACCATATATTTT. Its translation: CASSATGYTIYF.

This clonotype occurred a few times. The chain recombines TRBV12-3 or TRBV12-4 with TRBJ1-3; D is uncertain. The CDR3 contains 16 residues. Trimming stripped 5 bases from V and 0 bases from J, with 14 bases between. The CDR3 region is CASSLTRARSGNTIYF. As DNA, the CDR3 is TGTGCCAGCAGTCTAACTCGAGCTCGCTCTGGAAACACCATATATTTT.

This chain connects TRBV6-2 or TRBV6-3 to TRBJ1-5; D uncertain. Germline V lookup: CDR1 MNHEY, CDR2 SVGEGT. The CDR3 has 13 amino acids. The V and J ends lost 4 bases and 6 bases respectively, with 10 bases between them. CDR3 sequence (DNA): TGTGCCAGCAGTTCTCGGGGTACTCAGCCCCAGCATTTT. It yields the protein CASSSRGTQPQHF.

As DNA, the CDR3 is TGCAGCGTTGAACCCCTCGGGGCTAGCGGGAGTGTACCAGATACGCAGTATTTT. It codes for CSVEPLGASGSVPDTQYF. The genes are TRBV29-1 and TRBJ2-3; 10 positions match TRBD2. Germline V CDR1 and CDR2: SQVTM, ANQGSEA. Trimming took 2 bases from V and 4 from J; bases not matched to a gene: 15. This CDR3 has 18 amino acids.

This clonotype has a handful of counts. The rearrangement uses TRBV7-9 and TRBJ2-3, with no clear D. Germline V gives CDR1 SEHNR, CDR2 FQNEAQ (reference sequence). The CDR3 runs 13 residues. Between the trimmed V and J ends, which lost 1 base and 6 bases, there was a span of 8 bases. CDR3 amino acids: CASSLEARDTQYF. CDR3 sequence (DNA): TGTGCCAGCAGCTTAGAGGCGAGGGATACGCAGTATTTT.

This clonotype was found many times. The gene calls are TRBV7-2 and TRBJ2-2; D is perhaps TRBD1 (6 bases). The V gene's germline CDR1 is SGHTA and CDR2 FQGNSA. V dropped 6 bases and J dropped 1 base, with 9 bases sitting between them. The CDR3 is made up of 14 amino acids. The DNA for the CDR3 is TGTGCCAGCAGTTTCAGGGGGAACACCGGGGAGCTGTTTTTT. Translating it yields CASSFRGNTGELFF.

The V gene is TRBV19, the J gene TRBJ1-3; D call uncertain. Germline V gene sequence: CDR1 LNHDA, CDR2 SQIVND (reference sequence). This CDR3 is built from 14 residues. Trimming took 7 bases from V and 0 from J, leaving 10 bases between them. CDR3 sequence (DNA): TGTGCCAGTATCCCCCCAGGCTCTGGAAACACCATATATTTT. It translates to CASIPPGSGNTIYF.

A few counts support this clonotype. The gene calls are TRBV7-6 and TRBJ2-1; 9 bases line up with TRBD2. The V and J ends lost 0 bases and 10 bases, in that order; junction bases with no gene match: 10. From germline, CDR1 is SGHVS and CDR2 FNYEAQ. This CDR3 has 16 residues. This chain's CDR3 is CASSLASAGGPAEQFF. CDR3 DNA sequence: TGTGCCAGCAGCTTAGCCTCGGCGGGAGGGCCGGCGGAGCAGTTCTTC.

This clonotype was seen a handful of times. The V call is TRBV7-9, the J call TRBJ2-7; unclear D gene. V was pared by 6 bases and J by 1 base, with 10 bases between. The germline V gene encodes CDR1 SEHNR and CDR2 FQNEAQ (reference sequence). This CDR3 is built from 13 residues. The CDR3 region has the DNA TGTGCCAGCAGACCACTTAAGTCCTACGAGCAGTACGTC. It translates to CASRPLKSYEQYV.

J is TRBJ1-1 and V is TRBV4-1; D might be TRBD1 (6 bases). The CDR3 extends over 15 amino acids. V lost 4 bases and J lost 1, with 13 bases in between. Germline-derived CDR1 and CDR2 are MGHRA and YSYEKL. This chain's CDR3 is CASSPRWGANTEAFF. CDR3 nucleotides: TGCGCCAGCAGCCCCCGTTGGGGGGCGAACACTGAAGCTTTCTTT.

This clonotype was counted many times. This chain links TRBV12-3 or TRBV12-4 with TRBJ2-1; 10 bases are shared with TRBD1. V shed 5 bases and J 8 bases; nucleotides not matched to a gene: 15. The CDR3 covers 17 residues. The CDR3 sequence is CASSGPSPGTGDHEQFF. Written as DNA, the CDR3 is TGTGCCAGCAGTGGGCCCTCCCCCGGGACAGGGGATCATGAGCAGTTCTTC.

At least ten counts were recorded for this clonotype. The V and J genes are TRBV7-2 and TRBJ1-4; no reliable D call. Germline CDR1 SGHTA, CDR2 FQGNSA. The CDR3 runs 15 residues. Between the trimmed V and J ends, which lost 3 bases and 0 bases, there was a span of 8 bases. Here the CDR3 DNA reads TGTGCCAGCAGCTTGCAGCCAGCAACTAATGAAAAACTGTTTTTT. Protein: CASSLQPATNEKLFF.

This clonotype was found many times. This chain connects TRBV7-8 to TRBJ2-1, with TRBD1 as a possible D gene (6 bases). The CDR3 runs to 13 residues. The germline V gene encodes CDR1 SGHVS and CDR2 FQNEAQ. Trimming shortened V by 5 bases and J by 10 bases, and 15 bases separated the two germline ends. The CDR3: CASSPRDTGEQFF. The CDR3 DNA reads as TGTGCCAGCAGCCCCCGGGACACCGGAGAGCAGTTCTTC.

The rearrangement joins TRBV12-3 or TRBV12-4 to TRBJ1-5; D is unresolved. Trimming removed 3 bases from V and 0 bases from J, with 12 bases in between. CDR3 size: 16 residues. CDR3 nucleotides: TGTGCCAGCAGTTTTAGTTGGGGAACTAGCAATCAGCCCCAGCATTTT. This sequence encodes CASSFSWGTSNQPQHF.